This T cell receptor beta chain was recovered during a study of beta chain features in type 1 diabetes. Every isolated RNA sample was fully reverse transcribed, so sequencing captured expressed TCRB transcripts. Produced via immunoSEQ multiplex PCR; TCRdb's table is partial and in-frame only. The data show under 250,000 clones, about 30% seen once. The V end lost 6 bases, the J end lost 0 bases, and 12 bases lay between the germline ends. Germline V CDR1 and CDR2: MNHNS, SASEGT. The CDR3 contains 15 residues. This TCR was recovered from a man under 40 in good health. The chain combines TRBV6-1 with TRBJ2-1, with D tentatively TRBD2 (5 bases). Sequenced material: central memory CD4+ T cells from blood. CDR3 coding DNA: TGTGCCAGCAGGGAGAGCGGAAGCTCCTACAATGAGCAGTTCTTC. This codes for CASRESGSSYNEQFF.